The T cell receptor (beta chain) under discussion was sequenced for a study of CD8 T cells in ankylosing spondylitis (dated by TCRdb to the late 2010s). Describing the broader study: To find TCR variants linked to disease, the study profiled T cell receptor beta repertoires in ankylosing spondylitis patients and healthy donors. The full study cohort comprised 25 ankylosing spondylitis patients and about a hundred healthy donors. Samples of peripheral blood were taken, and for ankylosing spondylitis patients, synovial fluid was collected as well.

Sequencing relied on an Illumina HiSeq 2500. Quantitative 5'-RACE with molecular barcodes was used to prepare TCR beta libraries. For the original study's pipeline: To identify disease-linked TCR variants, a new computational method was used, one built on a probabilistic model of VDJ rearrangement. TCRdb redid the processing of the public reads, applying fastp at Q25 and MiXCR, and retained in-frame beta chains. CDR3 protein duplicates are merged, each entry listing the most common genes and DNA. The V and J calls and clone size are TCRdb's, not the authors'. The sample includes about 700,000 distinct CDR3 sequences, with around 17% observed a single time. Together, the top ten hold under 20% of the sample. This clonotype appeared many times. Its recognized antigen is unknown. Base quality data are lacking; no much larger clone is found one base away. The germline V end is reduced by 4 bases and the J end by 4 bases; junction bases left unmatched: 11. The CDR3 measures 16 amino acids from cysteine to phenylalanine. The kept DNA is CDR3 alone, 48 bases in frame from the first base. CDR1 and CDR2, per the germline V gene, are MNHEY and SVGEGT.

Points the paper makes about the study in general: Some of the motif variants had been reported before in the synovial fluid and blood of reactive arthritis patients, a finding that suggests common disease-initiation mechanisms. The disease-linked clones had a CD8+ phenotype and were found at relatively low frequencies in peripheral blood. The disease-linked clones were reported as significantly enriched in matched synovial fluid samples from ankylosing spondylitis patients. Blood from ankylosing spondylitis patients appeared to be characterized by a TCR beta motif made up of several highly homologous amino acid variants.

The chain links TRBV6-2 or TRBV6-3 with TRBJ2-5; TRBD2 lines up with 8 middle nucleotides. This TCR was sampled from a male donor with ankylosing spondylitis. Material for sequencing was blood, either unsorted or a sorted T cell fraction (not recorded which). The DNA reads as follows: TGTGCCAGCAGTTCCGGGACTAGTTACGAAAGAGAGACCCAGTACTTC. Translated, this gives CASSSGTSYERETQYF.